These 9 T cell receptor beta chains originate from one sample sequenced in a study of T cell responses to AZD1222 COVID-19 vaccine. The table came from immunoSEQ multiplex PCR; TCRdb's copy has only in-frame clones and leaves some out. The sample contains about 110,000 clones, about 90% of which appear only once. The sample here was peripheral blood, taken 28 days after the second AZD1222 dose. Every receptor here comes from an adult who received the AZD1222 COVID-19 vaccine.

This chain uses TRBV19 with TRBJ1-1; D gene uncertain. From germline, CDR1 is LNHDA and CDR2 SQIVND (reference sequence). This CDR3 spans 12 amino acids. V lost 6 bases to trimming and J lost 1 base, with 6 bases between them. CDR3 sequence (DNA): TGTGCCAGTAGGACTGCGAACACTGAAGCTTTCTTT. Residues: CASRTANTEAFF.

As concerns this clone: Other DNA sequences in the same sample also yield this CDR3. The chain is built from TRBV5-1 and TRBJ2-3; D not resolved. This CDR3 spans 12 amino acids. Between the trimmed V and J ends, which lost 2 bases and 6 bases, there was a span of 7 bases. Per germline, CDR1 SGHRS and CDR2 YFSETQ. CDR3: CASSLESDTQYF. CDR3 bases: TGCGCCAGCAGCTTAGAATCCGATACGCAGTATTTT. The full variable domain, its missing parts supplied by reference TRBV5-1 and TRBJ2-3, is KAGVTQTPRYLIKTRGQQVTLSCSPISGHRSVSWYQQTPGQGLQFLFEYFSETQRNKGNFPGRFSGRQFSNSRSEMNVSTLELGDSALYLCASSLESDTQYFGPGTRLTVL.

CDR3 DNA: TGTGCCAGCAGCCATAAAGGGGCTGAAGCTTTCTTT. Translating it yields CASSHKGAEAFF. The chain combines TRBV3-1 (or the pseudogene TRBV3-2) with TRBJ1-1, with a tentative D call TRBD1 (5 bases). The germline CDR1 and CDR2 sequences are LGHDT and YNNKEL (reference sequence). The CDR3 is 12 amino acids. V lost 3 bases and J lost 6, with 8 bases in between.

The chain couples TRBV29-1 to TRBJ1-5, with 7 bases identical to TRBD1. With V trimmed by 4 bases and J by 1 base, 4 bases remained unmatched. The CDR3 loop spans 14 amino acids. Germline assignment: CDR1 SQVTM and CDR2 ANQGSEA. CDR3 protein: CSVGQGLSNQPQHF. The CDR3 DNA sequence: TGCAGCGTTGGACAGGGCCTGAGCAATCAGCCCCAGCATTTT.

The chain recombines TRBV18 with TRBJ1-6, with a possible D match to TRBD1 (6 bases). The CDR3 totals 15 residues. Germline V CDR1 and CDR2: KGHSH, LQKENI. Between the trimmed V and J ends, which lost 0 bases and 7 bases, there was a span of 10 bases. The CDR3 here is CASSPPSGANSPLHF. The CDR3 DNA reads as TGTGCCAGCTCACCACCCTCAGGGGCGAATTCACCCCTCCACTTT.

The chain combines TRBV5-1 with TRBJ1-4, with unresolved D. V lost 4 bases to trimming and J lost 6 bases, with 25 bases between them. The CDR3 is 18 amino acids. From germline, CDR1 is SGHRS and CDR2 YFSETQ. CDR3 DNA sequence: TGCGCCAGCAGCCTCTCCCCAGATAGAACCCTTAGGGATGAAAAACTGTTTTTT. Its protein is CASSLSPDRTLRDEKLFF.

The CDR3 region is CASTGGPYTDTQYF. CDR3 DNA: TGTGCCAGCACCGGCGGTCCTTACACAGATACGCAGTATTTT. This chain joins TRBV2 and TRBJ2-3; D call uncertain. Per germline, CDR1 SNHLY and CDR2 FYNNEI. V shed 7 bases and J shed 2 bases, with 13 bases lying between them. The CDR3 consists of 14 residues.

The gene calls are TRBV18 and TRBJ1-6; no definite D call. The CDR3 runs to 14 residues. CDR1 and CDR2 from the germline V gene are KGHSH and LQKENI. Trimming took off 3 bases at V and 11 bases at J, with 14 bases between the two ends. The CDR3 sequence: CASSPGVEKAPLHF. CDR3 nucleotides: TGTGCCAGCTCACCCGGGGTGGAGAAGGCACCCCTCCACTTT.

This clone has only one observation. The chain couples TRBV18 to TRBJ2-2; 12 positions agree with TRBD2. Germline V CDR1 and CDR2: KGHSH, LQKENI. After removal of 5 bases from V and 3 bases from J, the junction contained 4 bases not matched to a gene. This CDR3 contains 16 residues. The CDR3 is CASSARLAGDTGELFF. In nucleotides, the CDR3 is TGTGCCAGCTCAGCTCGACTAGCGGGGGACACCGGGGAGCTGTTTTTT. Based on the CDR3 plus reference TRBV18 and TRBJ2-2, the full variable domain is NAGVMQNPRHLVRRRGQEARLRCSPMKGHSHVYWYRQLPEEGLKFMVYLQKENIIDESGMPKERFSAEFPKEGPSILRIQQVVRGDSAAYFCASSARLAGDTGELFFGEGSRLTVL.